One and the same sample provided the 23 T cell receptor beta chains below, sequenced in a study of T cell responses to AZD1222 COVID-19 vaccine. Profiling relied on immunoSEQ multiplex PCR, and the TCRdb table lists in-frame clones only, not all of them. The sample records over 120,000 clones, about 93% being singletons. The input for sequencing was peripheral blood, taken on day 0 of AZD1222 vaccination. The receptors here all came from an adult in good health.

The V call is TRBV2, the J call TRBJ1-4; D is ambiguous. V gave up 6 bases and J gave up 7 bases, with 6 bases separating them. Germline loops: CDR1 SNHLY, CDR2 FYNNEI. The CDR3 extends over 11 amino acids. CDR3 nucleotides: TGTGCCAGCAGGGAGATTGAAAAACTGTTTTTT. Its protein is CASREIEKLFF. Full variable domain (rest looked up from reference TRBV2 and TRBJ1-4): EPEVTQTPSHQVTQMGQEVILRCVPISNHLYFYWYRQILGQKVEFLVSFYNNEISEKSEIFDDQFSVERPDGSNFTLKIRSTKLEDSAMYFCASREIEKLFFGSGTQLSVL.

Here the CDR3 DNA reads TGTGCCAGCAGCTTAGCCGGGTTAAGTGAGCAGTACTTC. Translated: CASSLAGLSEQYF. The V and J genes are TRBV11-2 and TRBJ2-7; D call uncertain. The length of the CDR3 is 13 residues. Trimming removed 1 base at V and 7 bases at J, with 11 bases between. Germline CDR1 is SGHAT and CDR2 is FQNNGV.

The chain has TRBV7-2 and TRBJ2-5; tentative D call: TRBD1 (7 bases). V gave up 2 bases and J gave up 3 bases, with 13 bases separating them. Germline V gene lookup returns CDR1 SGHTA and CDR2 FQGNSA. The CDR3 consists of 15 residues. The CDR3 nucleotides are TGTGCCAGCAGCTTAATTGGAGGGGGCGAAGAGACCCAGTACTTC. Amino acid sequence: CASSLIGGGEETQYF.

This clone showed up just once. V and J are TRBV7-8 and TRBJ2-7; 12 positions agree with TRBD2. Germline CDR1 SGHVS, CDR2 FQNEAQ. This CDR3 is built from 15 residues. With V trimmed by 4 bases and J by 5 bases, 6 bases remained unmatched. CDR3 nucleotide sequence: TGTGCCAGCAGCTCGTGGACTAGCGGGAAGAACGAGCAGTACTTC. Translation gives CASSSWTSGKNEQYF.

As to this clone: The sample contains more than one DNA sequence encoding this CDR3. The chain has TRBV9 and TRBJ2-3; the D is unclear. The ends were cut back, 1 base at V and 3 bases at J, with 6 bases in the middle. This CDR3 region has 13 residues. CDR1 is SGDLS and CDR2 is YYNGEE in the germline V gene. The CDR3 loop is CASSVRGTDTQYF. The CDR3 bases are TGTGCCAGCAGCGTAAGAGGAACAGATACGCAGTATTTT.

J is TRBJ2-7 and V is TRBV5-6; 7 bases agree with TRBD2. This CDR3 is built from 16 residues. Germline V gene lookup returns CDR1 SGHDT and CDR2 YYEEEE. J was trimmed by 2 bases and V by 0 bases; bases with no gene match: 8. CDR3 in amino acids: CASSLEGGSRTYEQYF. The CDR3 region has the DNA TGTGCCAGCAGCTTGGAAGGCGGGAGTAGGACCTACGAGCAGTACTTC. The full variable domain, with the rest looked up from reference TRBV5-6 and TRBJ2-7, is DAGVTQSPTHLIKTRGQQVTLRCSPKSGHDTVSWYQQALGQGPQFIFQYYEEEERQRGNFPDRFSGHQFPNYSSELNVNALLLGDSALYLCASSLEGGSRTYEQYFGPGTRLTVT.

The chain employs TRBV10-2 and TRBJ2-7; 7 nucleotides line up with TRBD1. Germline V gene sequence: CDR1 WSHSY, CDR2 SAAADI. The CDR3 runs 14 residues. The V segment lost 5 bases and the J segment 1 base; nucleotides outside the gene matches: 5. The CDR3 protein is CASSNRQGSYEQYF. Here the CDR3 DNA reads TGCGCCAGCAGTAATAGACAGGGTTCCTACGAGCAGTACTTC.

This sequence joins TRBV28 and TRBJ1-2; D is undetermined. CDR1 and CDR2 from the germline V gene are MDHEN and SYDVKM. The CDR3 is made up of 13 amino acids. Trimming stripped 2 bases from V and 3 bases from J, with 7 bases between. In DNA, the CDR3 is TGTGCCAGCAGTTTACGGTCGGACTATGGCTACACCTTC. Translation gives CASSLRSDYGYTF.

CDR3 region: CSVDHPSGGYNEQFF. CDR3 DNA sequence: TGCAGCGTTGATCATCCTAGCGGGGGCTACAATGAGCAGTTCTTC. The V gene is TRBV29-1, the J gene TRBJ2-1, with 10 bases identical to TRBD2. The CDR3 spans 15 residues. V was clipped by 3 bases and J by 3 bases; unmatched bases: 5. Per the germline V gene, CDR1 is SQVTM and CDR2 is ANQGSEA.

The J gene is TRBJ1-3, the V gene TRBV6-1; no firm D call. The V end lost 1 base, the J end lost 0 bases, and 10 bases lay between the germline ends. CDR1 is MNHNS and CDR2 is SASEGT in the germline V gene. The CDR3 has 16 residues. CDR3 sequence reads: CASSEVDWYSGNTIYF. CDR3 nucleotides: TGTGCCAGCAGTGAAGTCGATTGGTACTCTGGAAACACCATATATTTT.

This clone was counted once. The chain recombines TRBV6-5 with TRBJ2-5; D may be TRBD1 (5 bases). The V end was cut by 6 bases, the J end by 7 bases, with 15 bases between. Germline V gives CDR1 MNHEY, CDR2 SVGAGI. The CDR3 length is 13 residues. Here the CDR3 DNA reads TGTGCCAGCAGACCTCTGACAGTGGGGACCCAGTACTTC. Translated, it gives CASRPLTVGTQYF.

V and J are TRBV4-2 and TRBJ2-7; D is possibly TRBD2 (6 bases). V gave up 0 bases and J gave up 0 bases, with 9 bases separating them. The CDR3 contains 15 residues. Germline CDR1 reads LGHNA; CDR2 reads YNFKEQ. CDR3 sequence: CASSQDAGLSYEQYF. CDR3 bases: TGTGCCAGCAGCCAAGATGCGGGACTCTCCTACGAGCAGTACTTC.

The chain has TRBV5-1 and TRBJ1-2; D is perhaps TRBD1 (5 bases). Trimming shortened V by 2 bases and J by 4 bases, and 12 bases separated the two germline ends. CDR3 length equals 14 residues. The germline V gene encodes CDR1 SGHRS and CDR2 YFSETQ. The CDR3 DNA follows: TGCGCCAGCAGCTTACAGACAGAAACCTATGGCTACACCTTC. Translating it yields CASSLQTETYGYTF.

This sequence joins TRBV5-5 and TRBJ2-7; 8 nucleotides line up with TRBD1. The CDR3 runs to 17 residues. Germline-derived CDR1 and CDR2 are SGHKS and YYEKEE (reference sequence). The junction had 12 bases not matched to a gene; V was cut back by 0 bases and J by 4 bases. The CDR3 nucleotides are TGTGCCAGCAGCTTGGTGCAGGGGGCAGGCTCAGGGTACGAGCAGTACTTC. Translating gives CASSLVQGAGSGYEQYF.

This sequence joins TRBV5-1 and TRBJ2-3; D is possibly TRBD1 (6 bases). Germline V CDR1 and CDR2: SGHRS, YFSETQ. Trimming removed 3 bases at V and 3 bases at J, with 8 bases between. This CDR3 comprises 13 residues. In nucleotides, the CDR3 is TGCGCCAGCAGCTCCACAGGGACAGATACGCAGTATTTT. Amino acid sequence: CASSSTGTDTQYF.

The rearrangement uses TRBV30 and TRBJ1-6, with D maybe TRBD1 (5 bases). The CDR3 length is 15 residues. V shed 0 bases and J shed 10 bases, with 16 bases lying between them. CDR1 is GTSNPN, CDR2 SVGIG, per germline (reference sequence). The CDR3 bases are TGTGCCTGGAGTGTTTCGGGGGAGGGTCGATCACCCCTCCACTTT. Its protein is CAWSVSGEGRSPLHF.

This chain uses TRBV5-5 with TRBJ1-6, with D possibly TRBD1 on 5 matching bases. Looked up from germline, CDR1 is SGHKS and CDR2 is YYEKEE (reference sequence). Trimming stripped 4 bases from V and 11 bases from J, with 19 bases between. The CDR3 covers 15 residues. The CDR3 DNA reads TGTGCCAGCAGCCGGGAAGGGACGGGGGTCCCACCCCTCCACTTT. It yields the protein CASSREGTGVPPLHF.

The chain couples TRBV9 to TRBJ2-2; D assignment may be TRBD1 or TRBD2 (5 bases each). V lost 3 bases and J 1 base, leaving 7 bases between the germline ends. This CDR3 has 14 amino acids. CDR1 and CDR2 (germline): SGDLS, YYNGEE. CDR3: CASSAGRNTGELFF. The CDR3 nucleotides read TGTGCCAGCAGCGCGGGACGGAACACCGGGGAGCTGTTTTTT.

The genes are TRBV10-3 and TRBJ1-6; D is uncertain. This CDR3 spans 15 amino acids. The germline CDR1 and CDR2 sequences are ENHRY and SYGVKD. Trimming left V 3 bases short and J 0 bases short, with 6 bases between. The CDR3 sequence is CAISDPSSYNSPLHF. The CDR3 bases are TGTGCCATCAGTGACCCGAGCTCCTATAATTCACCCCTCCACTTT.

J is TRBJ2-7 and V is TRBV29-1; 9 bases map to TRBD2. Germline V gene sequence: CDR1 SQVTM, CDR2 ANQGSEA. The CDR3 runs to 14 residues. Unmatched junction bases numbered 7, after V lost 7 bases and J lost 0 bases. The CDR3 spells CSGATSGSSYEQYF. CDR3 nucleotides: TGCAGCGGGGCGACTAGCGGTTCCTCCTACGAGCAGTACTTC.

The chain has TRBV19 and TRBJ1-4; D perhaps matches TRBD1 (5 bases). Germline lookup yields CDR1 LNHDA and CDR2 SQIVND (reference sequence). CDR3 length: 11 amino acids. The V gene lost 3 bases and the J gene lost 11 bases, with 7 bases spanning the gap. For the CDR3, the DNA is TGTGCCAGTAGTATCCGGGACAAACTGTTTTTT. This codes for CASSIRDKLFF.

This clone appeared once. J is TRBJ1-2 and V is TRBV5-6, with D possibly TRBD1 on 5 matching bases. The CDR3 has 13 amino acids. Per germline, CDR1 SGHDT and CDR2 YYEEEE. Trimming cost V 3 bases and J 4 bases, with 10 bases left between them. The CDR3 loop is CASSSRDGYGYTF. CDR3 DNA: TGTGCCAGCAGCTCCCGGGACGGCTATGGCTACACCTTC.

The chain combines TRBV2 with TRBJ2-7; TRBD2 aligns across 10 bases. With 9 bases clipped from V and 4 bases from J, the junction kept 9 bases outside the gene matches. CDR1 SNHLY and CDR2 FYNNEI come from the germline V gene. The CDR3 is 14 residues long. The CDR3 bases are TGTGCCAGAATACTAGCGGGAAAAACGTACGAGCAGTACTTC. It is translated as CARILAGKTYEQYF.